This T cell receptor beta chain was retrieved from a study of blood T cell repertoires in COVID-19. Libraries were prepared by immunoSEQ multiplex PCR; TCRdb keeps only in-frame clonotypes and omits some of them. The table records about 140,000 clones, 70% to 90% of them present only once. The V gene's germline CDR1 is GTSNPN and CDR2 SVGIG (reference sequence). This CDR3 is 15 amino acids long. J was trimmed by 1 base and V by 3 bases; bases with no gene match: 4. This receptor was identified in a human donor in a cohort sampled during active COVID-19. The gene calls are TRBV30 and TRBJ2-3; 10 nucleotides match TRBD2. The source material was peripheral blood. The CDR3 loop reads CAWSRLAGGTDTQYF. The CDR3 DNA is TGTGCCTGGAGCAGACTAGCGGGTGGCACAGATACGCAGTATTTT.